Listed below are T cell receptor beta chains from one sample, sequenced in a study of shared clonotypes between healthy human individuals. Here immunoSEQ multiplex PCR was the method, and the copy in TCRdb shows in-frame clones only, minus some. The data hold more than 2 million clones, with over 85% observed a single time. The specimen was naive CD8+ T cells from PBMCs. These receptors all stem from a young man in good health. Some clones in this sample may be carry-over from other donors' samples. The CDR3 runs from the conserved cysteine through the conserved F or W. Fields, in order: J gene, clone size, D gene, V gene, CDR3 protein, CDR3 DNA. A D gene is named only where the DNA matches it firmly. Not every row has a clone size; where given, it reads once, few, many or a size class.

J: TRBJ2-3; size: -; D: TRBD2; V: TRBV2; CDR3: CASSVVRGGSGVTDTQYF; DNA: TGTGCCAGCAGTGTTGTACGGGGGGGTAGCGGCGTCACAGATACGCAGTATTTT
J: TRBJ2-3; size: -; D: TRBD2; V: TRBV13; CDR3: CASSLGRSGSSDTQYF; DNA: TGTGCCAGCAGCTTAGGGAGGAGCGGGAGCTCAGATACGCAGTATTTT
J: TRBJ2-1; size: -; D: TRBD2; V: TRBV4-1; CDR3: CASSQTSGRVGISYNEQFF; DNA: TGCGCCAGCAGCCAAACTAGCGGGAGGGTGGGTATTTCCTACAATGAGCAGTTCTTC
J: TRBJ1-3; size: -; D: -; V: TRBV6-1; CDR3: CASSGLGNTIYF; DNA: TGTGCCAGCAGTGGCCTCGGAAACACCATATATTTT
J: TRBJ1-1; size: -; D: TRBD1; V: TRBV28; CDR3: CASTTDREVSTEAFF; DNA: TGTGCCAGCACCACGGACAGGGAAGTGTCCACTGAAGCTTTCTTT
J: TRBJ2-1; size: -; D: TRBD2; V: TRBV7-9; CDR3: CASSFAGLAGEQFF; DNA: TGTGCCAGCAGCTTCGCCGGGCTAGCGGGCGAGCAGTTCTTC
J: TRBJ2-1; size: -; D: TRBD2; V: TRBV5-4; CDR3: CASSWTSGSYEQFF; DNA: TGTGCCAGCAGCTGGACTAGCGGGAGCTATGAGCAGTTCTTC
J: TRBJ2-7; size: -; D: TRBD2; V: TRBV28; CDR3: CASSLLSGSAYEQYF; DNA: TGTGCCAGCAGTTTATTGAGCGGGAGCGCCTACGAGCAGTACTTC
J: TRBJ2-5; size: -; D: TRBD1; V: TRBV18; CDR3: CASSPDRGETQYF; DNA: TGTGCCAGCTCACCTGACAGGGGGGAGACCCAGTACTTC
J: TRBJ2-3; size: -; D: -; V: TRBV6-5; CDR3: CASSYSKVLSRYSQYF; DNA: TGTGCCAGCAGTTACTCGAAGGTTCTCTCCAGATATTCGCAGTATTTT
J: TRBJ1-1; size: few; D: -; V: TRBV6-5; CDR3: CASMVWGGAFF; DNA: TGTGCCAGCATGGTTTGGGGGGGAGCTTTCTTT
J: TRBJ2-3; size: -; D: -; V: TRBV5-8; CDR3: CASSLGWGPSTDTQYF; DNA: TGTGCCAGCAGCTTGGGCTGGGGGCCTAGCACAGATACGCAGTATTTT
J: TRBJ2-2; size: -; D: TRBD2; V: TRBV2; CDR3: CASSGLAGGPTGELFF; DNA: TGTGCCAGCAGCGGACTAGCGGGAGGGCCGACCGGGGAGCTGTTTTTT
J: TRBJ1-1; size: once; D: -; V: TRBV28; CDR3: CASRGVITEAFF; DNA: TGTGCCAGCAGGGGGGTTATAACTGAAGCTTTCTTT
J: TRBJ1-2; size: -; D: TRBD1; V: TRBV7-9; CDR3: CASSLDGTDYGYTF; DNA: TGTGCCAGCAGCTTAGATGGGACAGACTATGGCTACACCTTC
J: TRBJ2-7; size: once; D: -; V: TRBV6-5; CDR3: CASSWGDSSYEQYF; DNA: TGTGCCAGCAGTTGGGGAGACAGCTCCTACGAGCAGTACTTC
J: TRBJ1-1; size: -; D: -; V: TRBV5-8; CDR3: CASSLMAEAFF; DNA: TGTGCCAGCAGCTTAATGGCTGAAGCTTTCTTT
J: TRBJ1-2; size: once; D: -; V: TRBV19; CDR3: CASSIGGNGYTF; DNA: TGTGCCAGTAGTATCGGAGGGAATGGCTACACCTTC
J: TRBJ1-3; size: -; D: -; V: TRBV9; CDR3: CASSLDSSRLSGNTIYF; DNA: TGTGCCAGCAGCCTAGACAGTTCTCGTCTCTCTGGAAACACCATATATTTT
J: TRBJ2-3; size: -; D: TRBD1; V: TRBV29-1; CDR3: CSVMTGPDTQYF; DNA: TGCAGCGTTATGACAGGGCCAGATACGCAGTATTTT
J: TRBJ1-1; size: -; D: -; V: TRBV6-5; CDR3: CASSFREGGYTEAFF; DNA: TGTGCCAGCAGTTTCCGGGAGGGGGGATACACTGAAGCTTTCTTT
J: TRBJ1-2; size: -; D: -; V: TRBV7-9; CDR3: CASSSQDPLGGYTF; DNA: TGTGCCAGCAGCTCCCAGGACCCCCTCGGTGGCTACACCTTC
J: TRBJ2-7; size: -; D: TRBD1; V: TRBV10-3; CDR3: CAISETGVGQYF; DNA: TGTGCCATCAGTGAGACAGGGGTCGGGCAGTACTTC
J: TRBJ2-1; size: -; D: -; V: TRBV28; CDR3: CATWDQNEQFF; DNA: TGTGCCACCTGGGACCAGAATGAGCAGTTCTTC
J: TRBJ2-7; size: -; D: -; V: TRBV27; CDR3: CASSLRDMTYEQYF; DNA: TGTGCCAGCAGTCTAAGGGACATGACCTACGAGCAGTACTTC
J: TRBJ2-3; size: -; D: -; V: TRBV27; CDR3: CASSLGVADTQYF; DNA: TGTGCCAGCAGTTTGGGGGTGGCGGATACGCAGTATTTT
J: TRBJ1-2; size: -; D: TRBD1; V: TRBV6-5; CDR3: CASSYRGQDPYGYTF; DNA: TGTGCCAGCAGTTACAGGGGACAGGATCCCTATGGCTACACCTTC
J: TRBJ2-7; size: -; D: -; V: TRBV7-3; CDR3: CASSLNTGNYEQYF; DNA: TGTGCCAGCAGCTTAAATACAGGGAACTACGAGCAGTACTTC
J: TRBJ2-7; size: -; D: -; V: TRBV10-3; CDR3: CAISESETGSYEQYF; DNA: TGTGCCATCAGTGAGTCGGAGACAGGTTCCTACGAGCAGTACTTC
J: TRBJ2-7; size: -; D: TRBD2; V: TRBV29-1; CDR3: CSVAGLAGVGEQYF; DNA: TGCAGCGTTGCGGGACTAGCGGGAGTGGGAGAGCAGTACTTC
J: TRBJ2-1; size: -; D: -; V: TRBV25-1; CDR3: CASSSLGSYNEQFF; DNA: TGTGCCAGCAGTTCCCTGGGGAGTTACAATGAGCAGTTCTTC
J: TRBJ2-5; size: -; D: -; V: TRBV14; CDR3: CASSQDQPETQYF; DNA: TGTGCCAGCAGCCAAGATCAGCCAGAGACCCAGTACTTC
J: TRBJ2-1; size: -; D: -; V: TRBV19; CDR3: CASSDARSAGEQFF; DNA: TGTGCCAGTAGTGACGCGCGATCCGCCGGCGAGCAGTTCTTC
J: TRBJ1-1; size: -; D: -; V: TRBV7-9; CDR3: CASSLAVPEAFF; DNA: TGTGCCAGCAGCTTGGCGGTTCCTGAAGCTTTCTTT
J: TRBJ2-1; size: once; D: -; V: TRBV19; CDR3: CASRELLYNEQFF; DNA: TGTGCCAGTAGAGAACTACTATACAATGAGCAGTTCTTC
J: TRBJ1-3; size: -; D: TRBD1; V: TRBV28; CDR3: CASRMDRGPGNTIYF; DNA: TGTGCCAGCAGGATGGACAGGGGGCCTGGAAACACCATATATTTT
J: TRBJ2-3; size: -; D: -; V: TRBV19; CDR3: CASSWVANTDTQYF; DNA: TGTGCCAGTAGTTGGGTGGCGAACACAGATACGCAGTATTTT
J: TRBJ2-7; size: -; D: -; V: TRBV19; CDR3: CASSIRDRYEQYF; DNA: TGTGCCAGTAGTATCAGGGATCGCTACGAGCAGTACTTC
J: TRBJ2-3; size: -; D: -; V: TRBV10-2; CDR3: CASTPSRADTQYF; DNA: TGCGCCAGCACGCCTAGCCGGGCGGATACGCAGTATTTT
J: TRBJ2-2; size: -; D: -; V: TRBV7-3; CDR3: CASSSPGQNTGELFF; DNA: TGTGCCAGCAGCTCGCCGGGACAGAACACCGGGGAGCTGTTTTTT
J: TRBJ1-4; size: -; D: -; V: TRBV27; CDR3: CASSDGRGAEKLFF; DNA: TGTGCCAGCTCCGACGGGAGGGGCGCCGAAAAACTGTTTTTT
J: TRBJ2-1; size: -; D: -; V: TRBV6-5; CDR3: CASSYGGAVVNEQFF; DNA: TGTGCCAGCAGTTACGGGGGCGCGGTAGTGAATGAGCAGTTCTTC
J: TRBJ1-1; size: few; D: -; V: TRBV25-1; CDR3: CASSLVNTEAFF; DNA: TGTGCCAGCAGCCTAGTGAACACTGAAGCTTTCTTT
J: TRBJ2-1; size: -; D: TRBD2; V: TRBV27; CDR3: CASSLSGRAWDEQFF; DNA: TGTGCCAGCAGTTTATCCGGGAGGGCCTGGGATGAGCAGTTCTTC
J: TRBJ2-3; size: -; D: -; V: TRBV28; CDR3: CASAGQPDTQYF; DNA: TGTGCCAGCGCGGGACAGCCAGATACGCAGTATTTT
J: TRBJ2-1; size: -; D: -; V: TRBV20-1; CDR3: CSARSNNEQFF; DNA: TGCAGTGCGAGAAGCAACAATGAGCAGTTCTTC
J: TRBJ2-2; size: -; D: -; V: TRBV29-1; CDR3: CSVALNTGELFF; DNA: TGCAGCGTTGCGCTGAACACCGGGGAGCTGTTTTTT
J: TRBJ2-7; size: -; D: TRBD2; V: TRBV6-6; CDR3: CASSYSVGLVTGEQYF; DNA: TGTGCCAGCAGTTACTCCGTAGGACTAGTTACTGGTGAGCAGTACTTC
J: TRBJ2-7; size: -; D: TRBD2; V: TRBV6-5; CDR3: CASSYEASGSYEQYF; DNA: TGTGCCAGCAGTTACGAGGCTAGCGGATCCTACGAGCAGTACTTC
J: TRBJ1-1; size: once; D: -; V: TRBV27; CDR3: CASSLFRGTEAFF; DNA: TGTGCCAGCAGTTTATTCAGAGGAACTGAAGCTTTCTTT
J: TRBJ2-7; size: once; D: -; V: TRBV27; CDR3: CASSLISGSYEQYF; DNA: TGTGCCAGCAGTTTAATTTCCGGGTCCTACGAGCAGTACTTC
J: TRBJ2-5; size: -; D: TRBD2; V: TRBV11-2; CDR3: CASSRTSGSAQETQYF; DNA: TGTGCCAGCAGCCGGACTAGCGGGAGCGCCCAAGAGACCCAGTACTTC